This TCR beta chain emerged from a study of blood T cell repertoires in COVID-19. Study background: The origin of the acute and convalescent COVID-19 samples was the United States, Italy and Spain. The cDNA or gDNA used as material had been derived from T cells, B-cell-depleted T cells, or PBMCs.

In the authors' workflow: By means of reference gene primer amplification, nucleated cell counts were estimated. Here immunoSEQ multiplex PCR was the method, and the copy in TCRdb shows in-frame clones only, minus some. V, J and clone size derive from that table, while D and trimming were established from the DNA sequence. Of 130,000 to 150,000 clones detected, more than 65% appear once; the ten largest clones hold roughly a tenth. The junction had 4 bases not matched to a gene; V was cut back by 3 bases and J by 2 bases. Germline V gene data show CDR1 as LNHDA and CDR2 as SQIVND (reference sequence). There are 14 residues in the CDR3.

This chain uses TRBV19 with TRBJ2-7; 7 bases match TRBD1. Sequencing input: peripheral blood. The sequence was collected from a man aged 60 to 75 with active or convalescent COVID-19. CDR3 region: CASSIPGQTYEQYF. CDR3 nucleotides: TGTGCCAGTAGTATTCCGGGACAGACCTACGAGCAGTACTTC.